The next 3 T cell receptor beta chains were all read from a single sample in a study of T-cell reconstitution after alpha-beta-depleted transplantation in children. As it was prepared, the TCRbeta library received unique molecular identifiers. TCRdb re-analysed the PCR reads in MiXCR, keeping a single row per CDR3 protein. The sample yields about 980,000 distinct CDR3 sequences, roughly 29% seen once. Sample: PBMCs, mostly from graft donor cells, taken 360 days after TCRalphabeta/CD19-depleted stem cell transplant. These receptors all stem from a boy younger than two who had a stem cell transplant for SCID, so the T cells may come from the graft donor.

This clonotype was observed a few times. J is TRBJ2-1 and V is TRBV7-2; TRBD2 matches 8 bases. Germline CDR1 is SGHTA and CDR2 is FQGNSA. This CDR3 has 14 amino acids. V was clipped by 7 bases and J by 0 bases; unmatched bases: 2. The CDR3 spells CASKRGGSYNEQFF. CDR3 bases: TGTGCCAGCAAACGGGGGGGCTCCTACAATGAGCAGTTCTTC.

This chain connects TRBV6-2 or TRBV6-3 to TRBJ1-1, with 7 nucleotides matching TRBD1. J lost 3 bases, V lost 2 bases, and 18 bases had no gene match. Per the germline V gene, CDR1 is MNHEY and CDR2 is SVGEGT. This CDR3 has 19 amino acids. The CDR3 here is CASSYDDREPRTGDTEAFF. The CDR3 DNA is TGTGCCAGCAGTTACGACGACAGGGAGCCCCGAACCGGGGACACTGAAGCTTTCTTT.

The J gene is TRBJ2-2, the V gene TRBV6-5; 7 positions match TRBD2. The germline gives CDR1 MNHEY, CDR2 SVGAGI. The junction had 9 bases not matched to a gene; V was cut back by 2 bases and J by 6 bases. This CDR3 has 16 amino acids. CDR3 nucleotide sequence: TGTGCCAGCAGTTACCTTATTCGGGGAGGGTCCGGGGAGCTGTTTTTT. Translating gives CASSYLIRGGSGELFF.